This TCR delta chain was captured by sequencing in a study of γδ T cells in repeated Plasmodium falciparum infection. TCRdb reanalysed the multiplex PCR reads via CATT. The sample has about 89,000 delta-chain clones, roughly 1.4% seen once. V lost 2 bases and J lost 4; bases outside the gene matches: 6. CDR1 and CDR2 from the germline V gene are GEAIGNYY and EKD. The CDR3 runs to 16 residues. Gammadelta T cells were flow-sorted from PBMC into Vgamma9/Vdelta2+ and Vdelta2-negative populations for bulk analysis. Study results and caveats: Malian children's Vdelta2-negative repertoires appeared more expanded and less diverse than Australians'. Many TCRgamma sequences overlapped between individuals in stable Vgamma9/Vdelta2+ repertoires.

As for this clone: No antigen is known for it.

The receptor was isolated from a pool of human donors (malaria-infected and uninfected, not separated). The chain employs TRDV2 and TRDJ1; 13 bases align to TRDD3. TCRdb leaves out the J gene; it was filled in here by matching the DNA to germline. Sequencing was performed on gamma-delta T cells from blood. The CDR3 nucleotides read TGTGCCTGTGACAGTGTACTGGGGGATACGAGCGATAAACTCATCTTT. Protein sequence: CACDSVLGDTSDKLIF.